This TCR beta chain appears in the sequencing data of a study of shared clonotypes between healthy human individuals. Study-wide findings and caveats: The authors sampled blood alone, and tissue repertoires likely differ.

Naive-designated CD8 cells lacked CD45RO, were positively enriched for CCR7, and omitted terminally differentiated effector memory CD45RA+ cells. As concerns this clone: Its target is not known.

Each sorted subset replicate got 200 ng genomic DNA, 25,000 to 35,000 genomes. Clones were sequenced by immunoSEQ multiplex PCR, and TCRdb holds only the in-frame ones, with some missing. Of more than 2 million clones listed, about 95% are singletons. The TCR comes from a man aged 18-30 years in good health. Sequencing was done on a sample of naive CD8+ T cells sorted from blood.

In nucleotides, the CDR3 is TGTGCCAGCAGCTCTATGACCGGGACAGGGGAGCACGAGCAGTACTTC. This translates into CASSSMTGTGEHEQYF. This chain joins TRBV13 and TRBJ2-7; 10 bases fit TRBD1. The germline gives CDR1 PRHDT, CDR2 FYEKMQ (reference sequence). The CDR3 sequence is 16 residues long. V lost 4 bases to trimming and J lost 5 bases; unmatched junction nucleotides: 11.